This T cell receptor (beta chain) was captured in a study of shared clonotypes between healthy human individuals. Worth noting for this clone: The antigen is not known.

General study results and limits: The authors expected sequencing depth to affect clonotype sharing among donors. A small donor pool kept down the genetic and exposure-history diversity that was represented.

The CDR3 runs to 14 residues. Germline V lookup: CDR1 SGHVS, CDR2 FQNEAQ. Using immunoSEQ multiplex PCR, the repertoire was profiled, and TCRdb retains in-frame clones only, with some absent. The data contain 550,000 to 850,000 clones, approximately 77% of them seen just once; the ten biggest clones take up roughly 1.8%. V is TRBV7-8 and J is TRBJ2-5; D is uncertain. The DNA matches TRBJ2-7 better at its end, which makes the J call doubtful. This sequence was found in a woman under 40 in good health. Specimen: memory CD4+ T cells sorted from blood. Sample subset: CD45RA-negative fraction. CDR3 amino acids: CASSSMDGPYEQYF. DNA of the CDR3: TGTGCCAGCAGCTCTATGGACGGTCCCTACGAGCAGTACTTC.